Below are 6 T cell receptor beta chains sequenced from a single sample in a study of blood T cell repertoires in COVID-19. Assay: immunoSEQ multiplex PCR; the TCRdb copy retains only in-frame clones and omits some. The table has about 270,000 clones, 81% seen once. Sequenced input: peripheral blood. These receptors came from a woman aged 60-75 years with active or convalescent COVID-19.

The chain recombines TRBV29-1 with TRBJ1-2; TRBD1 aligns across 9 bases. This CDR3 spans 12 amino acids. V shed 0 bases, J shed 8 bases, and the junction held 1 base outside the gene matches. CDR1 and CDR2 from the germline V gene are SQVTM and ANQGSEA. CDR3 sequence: CSVEEDRGGYTF. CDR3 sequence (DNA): TGCAGCGTTGAAGAAGACAGGGGGGGCTACACCTTC.

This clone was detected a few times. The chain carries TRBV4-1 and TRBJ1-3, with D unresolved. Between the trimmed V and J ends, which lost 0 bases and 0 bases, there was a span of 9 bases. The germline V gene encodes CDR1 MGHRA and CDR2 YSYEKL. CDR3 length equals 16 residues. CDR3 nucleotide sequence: TGCGCCAGCAGCCAAGACGCGCTGTTCTCTGGAAACACCATATATTTT. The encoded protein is CASSQDALFSGNTIYF.

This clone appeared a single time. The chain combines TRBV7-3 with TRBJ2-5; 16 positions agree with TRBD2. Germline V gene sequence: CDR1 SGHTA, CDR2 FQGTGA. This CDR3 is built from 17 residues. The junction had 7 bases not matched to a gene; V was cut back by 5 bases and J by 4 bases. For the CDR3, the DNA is TGTGCCAGCAGCCCCGGGACTAGCGGGGGGGCCGCAGAGACCCAGTACTTC. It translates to CASSPGTSGGAAETQYF.

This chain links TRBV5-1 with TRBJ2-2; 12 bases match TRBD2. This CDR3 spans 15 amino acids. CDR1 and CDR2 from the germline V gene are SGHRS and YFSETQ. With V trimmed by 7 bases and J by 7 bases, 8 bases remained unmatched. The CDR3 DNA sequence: TGCGCCAGCCGTCTAGCGGGGGGGCCGAGCGGGGAGCTGTTTTTT. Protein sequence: CASRLAGGPSGELFF.

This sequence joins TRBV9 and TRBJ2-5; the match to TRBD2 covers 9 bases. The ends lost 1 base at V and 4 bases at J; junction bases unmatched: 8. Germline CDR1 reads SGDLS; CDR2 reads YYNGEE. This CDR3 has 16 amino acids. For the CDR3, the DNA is TGTGCCAGCAGCGTAAATAGCGGGGGCCCCGCAGAGACCCAGTACTTC. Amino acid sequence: CASSVNSGGPAETQYF.

The CDR3 nucleotides are TGTGCCAGCAGCTCTTTGACAGTCTATGGCTACACCTTC. Protein product: CASSSLTVYGYTF. The rearrangement uses TRBV3-1 (or the pseudogene TRBV3-2) and TRBJ1-2; possible D gene TRBD1, 5 bases. Germline CDR1 and CDR2: LGHDT and YNNKEL (reference sequence). V lost 5 bases and J lost 4, with 11 bases in between. The CDR3 totals 13 residues.